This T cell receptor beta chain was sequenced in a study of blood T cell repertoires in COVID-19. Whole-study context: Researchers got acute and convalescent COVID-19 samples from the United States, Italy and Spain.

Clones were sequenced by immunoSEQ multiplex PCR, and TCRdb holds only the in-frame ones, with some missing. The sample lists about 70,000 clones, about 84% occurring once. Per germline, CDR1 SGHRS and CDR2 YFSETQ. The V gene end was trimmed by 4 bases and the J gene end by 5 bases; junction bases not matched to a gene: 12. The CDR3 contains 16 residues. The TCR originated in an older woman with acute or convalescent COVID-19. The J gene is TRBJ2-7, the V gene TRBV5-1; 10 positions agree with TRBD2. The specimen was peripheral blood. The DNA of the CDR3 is TGCGCCAGCAGCAAAGGCGGGCTAGCGGGAGTCGACGAGCAGTACTTC. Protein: CASSKGGLAGVDEQYF.